This T cell receptor beta chain is drawn from a study of Ad26.COV2.S vaccination and SARS-CoV-2 variants. Described treatment: roughly 19 received Ad26.COV2.S at low or high dose, single or two shots; roughly 5 received placebo; per-sample allocation not given. Sampling happened 63 days after the first vaccine or placebo injection. Clones were sequenced by immunoSEQ multiplex PCR, and TCRdb holds only the in-frame ones, with some missing. Altogether 350,000 to 600,000 clones are present, about nine tenths being singletons, with the ten largest covering 1.5% to 2%. Germline lookup yields CDR1 SGHRS and CDR2 YFSETQ. CDR3 size: 13 residues. V shed 4 bases and J shed 7 bases, with 14 bases lying between them.

This chain connects TRBV5-1 to TRBJ1-1; a weak D match, TRBD1 (6 bases). This sequence was found in a person aged 18-65 years who received the Ad26.COV2.S COVID-19 vaccine or a placebo. The starting material was peripheral blood, obtained in a trial of Ad26.COV2.S vaccine versus placebo. CDR3 region: CASSPRTDNEAFF. For the CDR3, the DNA is TGCGCCAGCAGCCCAAGGACAGATAATGAAGCTTTCTTT. The full variable domain, in which reference TRBV5-1 and TRBJ1-1 provide the parts outside the CDR3, is KAGVTQTPRYLIKTRGQQVTLSCSPISGHRSVSWYQQTPGQGLQFLFEYFSETQRNKGNFPGRFSGRQFSNSRSEMNVSTLELGDSALYLCASSPRTDNEAFFGQGTRLTVV.